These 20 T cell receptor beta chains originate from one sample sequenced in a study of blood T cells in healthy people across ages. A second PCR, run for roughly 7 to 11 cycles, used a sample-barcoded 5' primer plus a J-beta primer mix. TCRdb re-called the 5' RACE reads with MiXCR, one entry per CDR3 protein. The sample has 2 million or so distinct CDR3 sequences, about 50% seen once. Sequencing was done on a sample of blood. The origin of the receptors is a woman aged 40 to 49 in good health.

The CDR3 nucleotides are TGCAGCGTCGCAGGGAAGGTGTCCTACAATGAGCAGTTCTTC. It is translated as CSVAGKVSYNEQFF. The chain employs TRBV29-1 and TRBJ2-1; maybe TRBD1 (5 bases). The CDR3 contains 14 residues. V lost 6 bases to trimming and J lost 1 base, with 13 bases between them. Germline V gene sequence: CDR1 SQVTM, CDR2 ANQGSEA.

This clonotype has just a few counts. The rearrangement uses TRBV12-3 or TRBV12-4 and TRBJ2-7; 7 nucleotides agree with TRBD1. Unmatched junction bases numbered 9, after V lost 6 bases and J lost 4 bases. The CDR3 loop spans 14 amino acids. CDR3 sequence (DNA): TGTGCCAGCAGAGACCGGGACAGACAATACGAGCAGTACTTC. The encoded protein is CASRDRDRQYEQYF.

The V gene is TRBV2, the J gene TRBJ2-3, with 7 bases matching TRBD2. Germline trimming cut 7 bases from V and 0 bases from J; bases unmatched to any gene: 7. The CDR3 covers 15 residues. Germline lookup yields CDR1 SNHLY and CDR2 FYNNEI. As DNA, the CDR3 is TGTGCCAGCACCCGGGAGGTCCTAAGCACAGATACGCAGTATTTT. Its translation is CASTREVLSTDTQYF. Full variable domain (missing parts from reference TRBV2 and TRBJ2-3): EPEVTQTPSHQVTQMGQEVILRCVPISNHLYFYWYRQILGQKVEFLVSFYNNEISEKSEIFDDQFSVERPDGSNFTLKIRSTKLEDSAMYFCASTREVLSTDTQYFGPGTRLTVL.

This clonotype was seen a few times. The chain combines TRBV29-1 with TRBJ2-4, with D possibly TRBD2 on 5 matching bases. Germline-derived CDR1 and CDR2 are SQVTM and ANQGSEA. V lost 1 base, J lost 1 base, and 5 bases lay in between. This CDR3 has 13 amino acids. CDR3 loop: CSVEGEAKNIQYF. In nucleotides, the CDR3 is TGCAGCGTTGAAGGGGAGGCCAAAAACATTCAGTACTTC.

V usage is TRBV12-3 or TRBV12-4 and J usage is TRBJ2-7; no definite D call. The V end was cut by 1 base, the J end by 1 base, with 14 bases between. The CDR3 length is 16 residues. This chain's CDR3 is CASSLGADGSSYEQYF. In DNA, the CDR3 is TGTGCCAGCAGTTTAGGGGCGGACGGTTCGTCCTACGAGCAGTACTTC.

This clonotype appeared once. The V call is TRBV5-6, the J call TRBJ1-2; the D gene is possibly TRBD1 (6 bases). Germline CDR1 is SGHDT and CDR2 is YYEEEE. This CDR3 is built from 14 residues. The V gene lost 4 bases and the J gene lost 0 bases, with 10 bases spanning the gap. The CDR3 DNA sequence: TGTGCCAGCAGCGTCCGGGGGCCTAACTATGGCTACACCTTC. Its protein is CASSVRGPNYGYTF.

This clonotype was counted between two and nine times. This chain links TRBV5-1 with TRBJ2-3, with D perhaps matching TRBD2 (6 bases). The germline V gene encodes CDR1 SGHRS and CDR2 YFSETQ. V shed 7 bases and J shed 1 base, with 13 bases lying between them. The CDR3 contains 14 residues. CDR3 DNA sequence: TGCGCCAGCGCGGGACTTCTTGGCACAGATACGCAGTATTTT. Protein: CASAGLLGTDTQYF.

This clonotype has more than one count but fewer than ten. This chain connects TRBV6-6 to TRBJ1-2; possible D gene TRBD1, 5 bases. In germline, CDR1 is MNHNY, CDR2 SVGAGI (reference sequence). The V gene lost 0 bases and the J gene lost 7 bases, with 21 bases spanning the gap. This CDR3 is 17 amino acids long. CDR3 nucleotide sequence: TGTGCCAGCAGTTACTCGGGGGGGTTGGCAGGGAAACGTGGCTACACCTTC. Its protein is CASSYSGGLAGKRGYTF.

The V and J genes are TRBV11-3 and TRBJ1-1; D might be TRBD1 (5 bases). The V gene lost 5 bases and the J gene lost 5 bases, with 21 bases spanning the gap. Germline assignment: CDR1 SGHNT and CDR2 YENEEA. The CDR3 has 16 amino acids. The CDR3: CASSRGHQGVETEAFF. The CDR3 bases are TGTGCCAGCAGCCGGGGCCATCAAGGGGTGGAAACTGAAGCTTTCTTT. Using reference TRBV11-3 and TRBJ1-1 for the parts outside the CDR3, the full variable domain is EAGVVQSPRYKIIEKKQPVAFWCNPISGHNTLYWYLQNLGQGPELLIRYENEEAVDDSQLPKDRFSAERLKGVDSTLKIQPAELGDSAVYLCASSRGHQGVETEAFFGQGTRLTVV.

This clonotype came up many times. The CDR3 loop reads CASSFNQPQHF. In nucleotides, the CDR3 is TGTGCCAGCAGTTTTAATCAGCCCCAGCATTTT. The rearrangement uses TRBV12-3 or TRBV12-4 and TRBJ1-5; no clear D gene. The CDR3 has 11 amino acids. Trimming cost V 3 bases and J 4 bases, with 1 base left between them.

This CDR3 reads CAGTGGSTDTQYF. The CDR3 DNA reads TGTGCCGGCACAGGGGGCAGCACAGATACGCAGTATTTT. V gene TRBV7-8 combines with J gene TRBJ2-3, with 9 bases matching TRBD1. In germline, CDR1 is SGHVS, CDR2 FQNEAQ. CDR3 size: 13 residues. After removal of 11 bases from V and 0 bases from J, the junction contained 3 bases not matched to a gene.

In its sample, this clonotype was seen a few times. CDR3 in amino acids: CASPGQGSGANVLTF. DNA for the CDR3: TGTGCCAGTCCGGGACAGGGTTCTGGGGCCAACGTCCTGACTTTC. The chain uses TRBV9 and TRBJ2-6; 9 bases map to TRBD1. The germline gives CDR1 SGDLS, CDR2 YYNGEE. The V gene end was trimmed by 8 bases and the J gene end by 1 base; junction bases not matched to a gene: 4. The CDR3 spans 15 residues. Using reference TRBV9 and TRBJ2-6 for the parts outside the CDR3, the full variable domain is DSGVTQTPKHLITATGQRVTLRCSPRSGDLSVYWYQQSLDQGLQFLIQYYNGEERAKGNILERFSAQQFPDLHSELNLSSLELGDSALYFCASPGQGSGANVLTFGAGSRLTVL.

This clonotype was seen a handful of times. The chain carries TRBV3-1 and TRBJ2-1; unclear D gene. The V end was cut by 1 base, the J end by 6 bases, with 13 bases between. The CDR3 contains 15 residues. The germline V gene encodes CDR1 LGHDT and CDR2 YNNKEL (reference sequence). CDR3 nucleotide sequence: TGTGCCAGCAGCCAAGGTGGGCCCTCGGGCAATGAGCAGTTCTTC. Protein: CASSQGGPSGNEQFF.

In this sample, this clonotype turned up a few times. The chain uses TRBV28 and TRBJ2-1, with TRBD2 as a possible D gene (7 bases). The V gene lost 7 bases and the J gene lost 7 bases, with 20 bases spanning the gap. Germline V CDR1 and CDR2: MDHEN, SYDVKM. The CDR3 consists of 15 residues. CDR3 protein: CASTTNRGATNEQFF. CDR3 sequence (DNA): TGTGCCAGCACTACTAACCGGGGGGCGACTAATGAGCAGTTCTTC.

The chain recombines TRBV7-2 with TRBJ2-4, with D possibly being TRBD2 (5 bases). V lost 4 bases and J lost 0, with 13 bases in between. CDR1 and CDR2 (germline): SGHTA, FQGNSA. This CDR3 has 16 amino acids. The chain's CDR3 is CASSSPSGLAKNIQYF. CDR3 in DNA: TGTGCCAGCAGCTCCCCGAGCGGTCTAGCCAAAAACATTCAGTACTTC.

As DNA, the CDR3 is TGCGCCAGCAGCCAACGCCGGGACAGGGTATCCTACGAGCAGTACTTC. Encoded protein: CASSQRRDRVSYEQYF. The chain recombines TRBV4-3 with TRBJ2-7; 9 bases agree with TRBD1. The CDR3 is 16 residues long. The J segment lost 1 base and the V segment lost 2 bases, leaving 6 bases of the junction unmatched. The germline gives CDR1 LGHNA, CDR2 YSLEER.

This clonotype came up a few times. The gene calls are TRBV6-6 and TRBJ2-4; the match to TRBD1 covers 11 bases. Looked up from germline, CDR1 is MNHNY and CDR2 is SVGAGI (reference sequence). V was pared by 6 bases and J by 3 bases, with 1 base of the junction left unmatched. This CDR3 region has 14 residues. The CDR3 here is CASRGQGGKNIQYF. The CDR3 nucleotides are TGTGCCAGCAGGGGACAGGGGGGCAAAAACATTCAGTACTTC.

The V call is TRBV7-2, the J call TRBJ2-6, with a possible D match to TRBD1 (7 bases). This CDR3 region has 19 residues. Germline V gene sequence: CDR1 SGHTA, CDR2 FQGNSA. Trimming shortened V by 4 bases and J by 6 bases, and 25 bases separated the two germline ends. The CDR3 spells CASSSFGGTVYSTANVLTF. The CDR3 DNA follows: TGTGCCAGCAGCTCCTTTGGGGGGACAGTGTACTCTACGGCCAACGTCCTGACTTTC.

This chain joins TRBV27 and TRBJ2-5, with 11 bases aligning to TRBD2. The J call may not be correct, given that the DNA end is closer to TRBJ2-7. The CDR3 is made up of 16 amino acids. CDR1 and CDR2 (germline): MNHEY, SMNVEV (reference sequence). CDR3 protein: CASSTSGGRLTYEQYF. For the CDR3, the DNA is TGTGCCAGCAGTACTAGCGGGGGACGATTAACCTACGAGCAGTACTTC.

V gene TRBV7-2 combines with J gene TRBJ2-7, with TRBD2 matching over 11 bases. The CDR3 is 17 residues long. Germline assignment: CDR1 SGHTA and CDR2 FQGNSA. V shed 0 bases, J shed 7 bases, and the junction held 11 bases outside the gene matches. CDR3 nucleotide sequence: TGTGCCAGCAGCTTAGCGTCTACTAGCGGGGGCATAAATGAGCAGTACTTC. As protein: CASSLASTSGGINEQYF.